This paragraph reports one T cell receptor beta chain. CDR1 and CDR2 from the germline V gene are MNHEY and SVGAGI. The CDR3 is 15 residues long. Trimming took 6 bases from V and 1 from J, leaving 15 bases between them. As originally analysed: It was from reference gene primer amplification that nucleated cell counts were estimated. Sequenced by immunoSEQ multiplex PCR; TCRdb stores in-frame clones only, minus some. V, J and clone size reflect that table, while D and trimming were determined from the DNA. The sample records over 35,000 clones, approximately 85% being singletons. These data originate in a study of blood T cell repertoires in COVID-19. About the research overall: COVID-19 samples collected from the United States, Italy and Spain covered acute and convalescent phases. The cDNA or gDNA used as material had been derived from T cells, B-cell-depleted T cells, or PBMCs.

Sequencing was done on a sample of peripheral blood. The source of this sequence is a woman older than 75 with COVID-19, enrolled during active disease. This chain connects TRBV6-5 to TRBJ1-1; a possible D gene is TRBD1 (5 bases). The CDR3: CASRPWGEGNTEAFF. The CDR3 nucleotides are TGTGCCAGCAGGCCCTGGGGGGAGGGGAACACTGAAGCTTTCTTT.